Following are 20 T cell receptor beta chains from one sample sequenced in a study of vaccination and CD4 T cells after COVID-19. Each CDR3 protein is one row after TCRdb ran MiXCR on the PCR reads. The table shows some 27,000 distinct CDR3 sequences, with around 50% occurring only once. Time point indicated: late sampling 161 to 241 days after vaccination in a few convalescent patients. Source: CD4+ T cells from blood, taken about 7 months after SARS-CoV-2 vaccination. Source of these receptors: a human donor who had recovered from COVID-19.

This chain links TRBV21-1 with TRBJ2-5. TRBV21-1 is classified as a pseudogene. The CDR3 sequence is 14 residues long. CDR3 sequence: CASSTRADQETQYF. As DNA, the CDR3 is TGTGCCAGCAGCACACGGGCTGACCAAGAGACCCAGTACTTC.

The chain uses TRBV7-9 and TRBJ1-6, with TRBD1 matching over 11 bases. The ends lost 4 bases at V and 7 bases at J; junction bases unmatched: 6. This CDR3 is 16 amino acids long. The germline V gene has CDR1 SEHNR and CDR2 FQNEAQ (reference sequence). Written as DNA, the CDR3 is TGTGCCAGCAGCTCGGGACAGGGGGTTCGGAATTCACCCCTCCACTTT. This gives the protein CASSSGQGVRNSPLHF. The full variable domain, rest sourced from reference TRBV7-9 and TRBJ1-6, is DTGVSQNPRHKITKRGQNVTFRCDPISEHNRLYWYRQTLGQGPEFLTYFQNEAQLEKSRLLSDRFSAERPKGSFSTLEIQRTEQGDSAMYLCASSSGQGVRNSPLHFGNGTRLTVT.

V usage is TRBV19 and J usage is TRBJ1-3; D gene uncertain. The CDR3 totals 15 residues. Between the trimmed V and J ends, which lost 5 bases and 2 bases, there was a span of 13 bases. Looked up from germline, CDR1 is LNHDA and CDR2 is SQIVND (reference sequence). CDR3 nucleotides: TGTGCCAGTAGTCCAGCCGGGATCACTGGAAACACCATATATTTT. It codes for CASSPAGITGNTIYF.

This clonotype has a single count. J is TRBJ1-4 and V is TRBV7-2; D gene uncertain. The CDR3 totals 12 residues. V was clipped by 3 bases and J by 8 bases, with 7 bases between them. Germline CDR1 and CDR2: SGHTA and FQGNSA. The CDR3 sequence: CASSFGREKLFF. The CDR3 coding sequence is TGTGCCAGCAGCTTTGGCAGGGAAAAACTGTTTTTT.

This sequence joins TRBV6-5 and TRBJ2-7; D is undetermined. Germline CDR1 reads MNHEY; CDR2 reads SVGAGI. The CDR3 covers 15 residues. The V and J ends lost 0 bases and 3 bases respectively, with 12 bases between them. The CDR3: CASSYSGPLFYEQYF. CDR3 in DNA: TGTGCCAGCAGTTACTCTGGACCCCTTTTCTACGAGCAGTACTTC.

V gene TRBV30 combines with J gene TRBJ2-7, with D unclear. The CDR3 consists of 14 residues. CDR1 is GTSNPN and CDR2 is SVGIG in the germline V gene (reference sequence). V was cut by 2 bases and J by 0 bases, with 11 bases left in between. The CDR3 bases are TGTGCCTGGAGTCCCCCGACCCGCTCCTACGAGCAGTACTTC. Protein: CAWSPPTRSYEQYF.

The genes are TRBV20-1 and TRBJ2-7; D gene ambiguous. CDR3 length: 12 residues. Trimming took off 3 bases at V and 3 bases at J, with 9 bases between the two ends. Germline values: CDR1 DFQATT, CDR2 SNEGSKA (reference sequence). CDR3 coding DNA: TGCAGTGCTAGGGCCTATTACTACGAGCAGTACTTC. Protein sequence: CSARAYYYEQYF.

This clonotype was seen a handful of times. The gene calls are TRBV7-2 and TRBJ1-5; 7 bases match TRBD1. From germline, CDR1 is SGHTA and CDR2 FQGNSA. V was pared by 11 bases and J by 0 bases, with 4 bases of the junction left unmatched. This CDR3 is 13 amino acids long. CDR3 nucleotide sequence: TGTGCCTGCGGACAGGATAGCAATCAGCCCCAGCATTTT. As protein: CACGQDSNQPQHF.

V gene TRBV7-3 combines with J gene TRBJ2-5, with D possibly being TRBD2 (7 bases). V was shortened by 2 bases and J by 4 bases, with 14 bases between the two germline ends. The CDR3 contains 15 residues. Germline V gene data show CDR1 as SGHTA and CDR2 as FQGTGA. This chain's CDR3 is CASSLAGEGRETQYF. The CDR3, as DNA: TGTGCCAGCAGCTTAGCAGGGGAGGGTAGAGAGACCCAGTACTTC.

The CDR3 reads CSSGTGGSYEQYF. CDR3 DNA: TGCAGCTCCGGGACGGGAGGCTCCTACGAGCAGTACTTC. The chain uses TRBV29-1 and TRBJ2-7; TRBD2 matches at 7 bases. There are 13 residues in the CDR3. From germline, CDR1 is SQVTM and CDR2 ANQGSEA. Trimming cost V 8 bases and J 0 bases; bases outside gene matches: 7.

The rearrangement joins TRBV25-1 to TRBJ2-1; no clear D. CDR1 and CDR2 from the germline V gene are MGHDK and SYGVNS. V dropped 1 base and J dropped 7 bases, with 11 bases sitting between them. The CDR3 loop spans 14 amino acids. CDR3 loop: CASSESRDGNEQFF. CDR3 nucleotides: TGTGCCAGCAGTGAATCCCGCGATGGGAATGAGCAGTTCTTC.

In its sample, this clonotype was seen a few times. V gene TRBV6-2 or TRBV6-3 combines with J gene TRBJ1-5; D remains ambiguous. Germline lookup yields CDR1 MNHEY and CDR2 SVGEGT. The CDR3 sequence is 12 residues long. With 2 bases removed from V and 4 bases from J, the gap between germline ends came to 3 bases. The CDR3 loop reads CASSYLNQPQHF. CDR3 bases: TGTGCCAGCAGTTACCTTAATCAGCCCCAGCATTTT.

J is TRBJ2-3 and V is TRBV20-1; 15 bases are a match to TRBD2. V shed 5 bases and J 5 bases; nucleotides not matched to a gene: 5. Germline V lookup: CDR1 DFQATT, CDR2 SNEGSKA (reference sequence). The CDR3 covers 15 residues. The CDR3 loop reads CSAGLAGGGQDTQYF. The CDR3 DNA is TGCAGTGCTGGACTAGCGGGAGGGGGCCAAGATACGCAGTATTTT.

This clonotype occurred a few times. This CDR3 is CSVAPNLNQPQHF. CDR3 nucleotides: TGCAGCGTTGCGCCGAACCTCAATCAGCCCCAGCATTTT. The V gene is TRBV29-1, the J gene TRBJ1-5; no clear D gene. The CDR3 consists of 13 residues. Germline-derived CDR1 and CDR2 are SQVTM and ANQGSEA. The V end lost 4 bases, the J end lost 3 bases, and 10 bases lay between the germline ends.

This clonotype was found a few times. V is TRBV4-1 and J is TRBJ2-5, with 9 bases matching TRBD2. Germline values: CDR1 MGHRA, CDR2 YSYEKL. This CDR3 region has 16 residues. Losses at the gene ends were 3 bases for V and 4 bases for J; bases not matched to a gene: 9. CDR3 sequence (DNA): TGCGCCAGCAGCCAGAAAGGACTAGCGAGAGGAGAGACCCAGTACTTC. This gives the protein CASSQKGLARGETQYF.

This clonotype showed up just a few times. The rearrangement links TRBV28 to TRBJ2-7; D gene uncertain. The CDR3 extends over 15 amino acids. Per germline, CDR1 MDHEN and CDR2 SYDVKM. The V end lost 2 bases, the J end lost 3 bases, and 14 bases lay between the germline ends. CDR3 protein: CASSLPVGSFYEQYF. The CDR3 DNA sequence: TGTGCCAGCAGTTTACCGGTCGGAAGCTTCTACGAGCAGTACTTC.

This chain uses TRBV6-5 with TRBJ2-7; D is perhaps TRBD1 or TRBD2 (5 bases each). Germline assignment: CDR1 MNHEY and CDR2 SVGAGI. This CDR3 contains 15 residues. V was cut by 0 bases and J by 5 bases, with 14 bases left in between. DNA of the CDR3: TGTGCCAGCAGTTACTCGAACCCAGGGAGCGACGAGCAGTACTTC. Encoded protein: CASSYSNPGSDEQYF.

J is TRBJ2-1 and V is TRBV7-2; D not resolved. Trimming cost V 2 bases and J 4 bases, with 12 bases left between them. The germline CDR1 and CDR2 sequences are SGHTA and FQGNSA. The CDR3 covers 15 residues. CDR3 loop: CASSLYPPPYNEQFF. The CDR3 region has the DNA TGTGCCAGCAGCTTATATCCTCCCCCGTACAATGAGCAGTTCTTC. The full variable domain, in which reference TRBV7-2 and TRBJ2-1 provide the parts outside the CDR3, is GAGVSQSPSNKVTEKGKDVELRCDPISGHTALYWYRQSLGQGLEFLIYFQGNSAPDKSGLPSDRFSAERTGGSVSTLTIQRTQQEDSAVYLCASSLYPPPYNEQFFGPGTRLTVL.

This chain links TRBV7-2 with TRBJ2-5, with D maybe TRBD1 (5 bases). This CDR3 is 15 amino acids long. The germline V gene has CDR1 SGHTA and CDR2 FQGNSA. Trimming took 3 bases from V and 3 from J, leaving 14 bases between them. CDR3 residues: CASSFSFGAEETQYF. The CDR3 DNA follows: TGTGCCAGCAGCTTCAGTTTTGGGGCCGAAGAGACCCAGTACTTC. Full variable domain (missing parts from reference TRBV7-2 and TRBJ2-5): GAGVSQSPSNKVTEKGKDVELRCDPISGHTALYWYRQSLGQGLEFLIYFQGNSAPDKSGLPSDRFSAERTGGSVSTLTIQRTQQEDSAVYLCASSFSFGAEETQYFGPGTRLLVL.

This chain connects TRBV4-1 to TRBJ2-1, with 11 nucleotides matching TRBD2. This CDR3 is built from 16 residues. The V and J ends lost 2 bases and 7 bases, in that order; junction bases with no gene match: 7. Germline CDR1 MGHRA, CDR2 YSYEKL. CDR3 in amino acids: CASSQTTSGRRNEQFF. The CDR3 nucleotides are TGCGCCAGCAGCCAAACTACTAGCGGGAGAAGGAATGAGCAGTTCTTC.